Following are 24 T cell receptor beta chains from one sample sequenced in a study of blood T cell repertoires in COVID-19 (dated by TCRdb to 2020 to 2022). The library came from the immunoSEQ multiplex PCR assay. Here the immuneACCESS table is served through TCRdb, limited to in-frame sequences with V and J called. Missing clones are a known gap in these copies; in checked studies unresolved V genes cover under half, and the rest lacks a known reason. The sample has 150,000 to 180,000 clones on record, roughly 84% of them singletons. The ten largest make up approximately 9.7% of the sample. The sample comprised peripheral blood. Receptors were obtained from a woman aged 45-60 years with acute or convalescent COVID-19.

The CDR3, as DNA: TGTGCCATCAAGGAGGAAGGCAATCAGCCCCAGCATTTT. Its protein is CAIKEEGNQPQHF. V is TRBV10-3 and J is TRBJ1-5; D not resolved. Germline lookup yields CDR1 ENHRY and CDR2 SYGVKD. The V end lost 7 bases, the J end lost 2 bases, and 9 bases lay between the germline ends. The CDR3 length is 13 residues.

The chain employs TRBV12-3 or TRBV12-4 and TRBJ1-2; D might be TRBD1 (5 bases). The V gene lost 3 bases and the J gene lost 6 bases, with 8 bases spanning the gap. The CDR3 loop spans 12 amino acids. The CDR3 DNA reads TGTGCCAGCAGTTTCGGGGGGAATGGCTACACCTTC. It encodes CASSFGGNGYTF.

The chain has TRBV10-3 and TRBJ2-1, with unresolved D. V was clipped by 6 bases and J by 6 bases, with 15 bases between them. CDR1 is ENHRY and CDR2 is SYGVKD in the germline V gene. CDR3 length equals 14 residues. CDR3 nucleotides: TGTGCCATCAGGCCTGGTCCCAGTTCCAATGAGCAGTTCTTC. Its protein is CAIRPGPSSNEQFF.

The chain has TRBV19 and TRBJ2-2; the match to TRBD2 covers 8 bases. CDR1 and CDR2 from the germline V gene are LNHDA and SQIVND (reference sequence). The CDR3 is 17 residues long. With 5 bases clipped from V and 8 bases from J, the junction kept 16 bases outside the gene matches. This CDR3 reads CASSPGLAALLRGELFF. The CDR3 DNA follows: TGTGCCAGTAGTCCAGGACTAGCAGCTCTTTTGAGGGGGGAGCTGTTTTTT.

The J gene is TRBJ1-1, the V gene TRBV28, with D perhaps TRBD1 (6 bases). V was cut by 5 bases and J by 3 bases, with 16 bases left in between. CDR3 length: 15 amino acids. Germline values: CDR1 MDHEN, CDR2 SYDVKM. The CDR3 coding sequence is TGTGCCAGCAGTGTACTACAGGGTTTGTACACTGAAGCTTTCTTT. Protein sequence: CASSVLQGLYTEAFF.

The chain couples TRBV30 to TRBJ1-2; possible D gene TRBD1, 6 bases. The V gene lost 4 bases and the J gene lost 8 bases, with 17 bases spanning the gap. Germline CDR1 and CDR2: GTSNPN and SVGIG (reference sequence). The CDR3 spans 13 residues. This CDR3 is CAWTYRAEGGYTF. The CDR3 coding sequence is TGTGCCTGGACGTACAGGGCGGAAGGGGGCTACACCTTC.

CDR3 bases: TGTGCCAGCAGCTTTAGCTGGACTAGCACAGATACGCAGTATTTT. It codes for CASSFSWTSTDTQYF. The chain recombines TRBV7-2 with TRBJ2-3; D may be TRBD2 (5 bases). CDR1 is SGHTA, CDR2 FQGNSA, per germline. The CDR3 extends over 15 amino acids. Trimming removed 3 bases from V and 0 bases from J, with 10 bases in between. The full variable domain, in which reference TRBV7-2 and TRBJ2-3 provide the parts outside the CDR3, is GAGVSQSPSNKVTEKGKDVELRCDPISGHTALYWYRQSLGQGLEFLIYFQGNSAPDKSGLPSDRFSAERTGGSVSTLTIQRTQQEDSAVYLCASSFSWTSTDTQYFGPGTRLTVL.

The chain combines TRBV5-5 with TRBJ1-4; D might be TRBD1 (6 bases). Germline V gene lookup returns CDR1 SGHKS and CDR2 YYEKEE (reference sequence). The V end lost 4 bases, the J end lost 6 bases, and 16 bases lay between the germline ends. This CDR3 has 15 amino acids. The chain's CDR3 is CASSDSRGPDEKLFF. The CDR3 DNA reads TGTGCCAGCAGCGACTCCAGGGGCCCGGATGAAAAACTGTTTTTT.

The V gene is TRBV27, the J gene TRBJ2-7, with 8 bases identical to TRBD1. The CDR3 length is 15 residues. V lost 6 bases and J lost 3; bases outside the gene matches: 10. Germline CDR1 is MNHEY and CDR2 is SMNVEV (reference sequence). CDR3 loop: CASRKGQAEFYEQYF. In DNA form, the CDR3 reads TGTGCCAGCAGGAAGGGACAGGCTGAATTCTACGAGCAGTACTTC.

The CDR3 loop is CASRRTSGQETQYF. In nucleotides, the CDR3 is TGTGCCAGCAGACGGACTAGCGGCCAAGAGACCCAGTACTTC. The V call is TRBV6-5, the J call TRBJ2-5, with 10 bases matching TRBD2. Trimming removed 6 bases from V and 1 base from J; junction bases left unmatched: 2. Germline CDR1 reads MNHEY; CDR2 reads SVGAGI. The CDR3 contains 14 residues.

This rearrangement joins TRBV6-5 to TRBJ1-1, with TRBD1 as a possible D gene (6 bases). This CDR3 has 12 residues. V lost 8 bases to trimming and J lost 5 bases, with 12 bases between them. Germline V gives CDR1 MNHEY, CDR2 SVGAGI. The CDR3 spells CASQGGVTEAFF. The CDR3 DNA follows: TGTGCCAGCCAAGGGGGAGTAACTGAAGCTTTCTTT.

The chain recombines TRBV11-2 with TRBJ2-2, with TRBD2 identical over 7 bases. J gave up 2 bases and V 7 bases, and 13 bases lay outside the gene matches. Looked up from germline, CDR1 is SGHAT and CDR2 is FQNNGV. The CDR3 totals 17 residues. The CDR3 loop is CASTPRASGRNTGELFF. For the CDR3, the DNA is TGTGCCAGCACCCCCCGCGCTAGCGGACGTAACACCGGGGAGCTGTTTTTT.

The chain combines TRBV5-1 with TRBJ2-1; TRBD1 aligns across 10 bases. Germline V gives CDR1 SGHRS, CDR2 YFSETQ. The CDR3 runs 18 residues. V was pared by 0 bases and J by 7 bases, with 13 bases of the junction left unmatched. CDR3 nucleotide sequence: TGCGCCAGCAGCTTGGATCTAACAAGACAGGGGGCGAAGAATGAGCAGTTCTTC. Its translation is CASSLDLTRQGAKNEQFF.

V is TRBV28 and J is TRBJ1-5; 7 positions agree with TRBD1. This CDR3 comprises 16 residues. J lost 6 bases, V lost 3 bases, and 11 bases had no gene match. From germline, CDR1 is MDHEN and CDR2 SYDVKM. Here the CDR3 reads CASSFGRYRGSQPQHF. CDR3 DNA sequence: TGTGCCAGCAGTTTCGGGCGCTACAGGGGAAGTCAGCCCCAGCATTTT. Combining the CDR3 with reference TRBV28 and TRBJ1-5 gives the whole variable domain DVKVTQSSRYLVKRTGEKVFLECVQDMDHENMFWYRQDPGLGLRLIYFSYDVKMKEKGDIPEGYSVSREKKERFSLILESASTNQTSMYLCASSFGRYRGSQPQHFGDGTRLSIL.

V is TRBV5-6 and J is TRBJ2-3; the D is unclear. The CDR3 contains 15 residues. V was cut by 0 bases and J by 0 bases, with 8 bases left in between. Germline CDR1 and CDR2: SGHDT and YYEEEE. CDR3 protein: CASSLEQYSTDTQYF. In nucleotides, the CDR3 is TGTGCCAGCAGCTTGGAGCAATATAGCACAGATACGCAGTATTTT. The full variable domain, with the rest looked up from reference TRBV5-6 and TRBJ2-3, is DAGVTQSPTHLIKTRGQQVTLRCSPKSGHDTVSWYQQALGQGPQFIFQYYEEEERQRGNFPDRFSGHQFPNYSSELNVNALLLGDSALYLCASSLEQYSTDTQYFGPGTRLTVL.

V usage is TRBV19 and J usage is TRBJ2-3, with D possibly being TRBD1 (5 bases). V shed 10 bases and J shed 5 bases, with 25 bases lying between them. The germline gives CDR1 LNHDA, CDR2 SQIVND (reference sequence). This CDR3 spans 16 amino acids. The CDR3 nucleotides read TGTGCCACCTCGAAGGTCACAGGCACCCCCGGAGATACGCAGTATTTT. Translating gives CATSKVTGTPGDTQYF.

The chain couples TRBV27 to TRBJ2-1, with D tentatively TRBD1 (7 bases). The CDR3 extends over 15 amino acids. V lost 8 bases and J 0 bases, leaving 14 bases between the germline ends. The germline V gene has CDR1 MNHEY and CDR2 SMNVEV (reference sequence). CDR3 residues: CASWGAGGSYNEQFF. In DNA, the CDR3 is TGTGCCAGCTGGGGGGCAGGGGGCTCCTACAATGAGCAGTTCTTC.

The chain carries TRBV6-2 or TRBV6-3 and TRBJ1-5; the D is unclear. Trimming took 0 bases from V and 5 from J, leaving 5 bases between them. The CDR3 is made up of 13 amino acids. In germline, CDR1 is MNHEY, CDR2 SVGEGT. This chain's CDR3 is CASSYSGDQPQHF. The CDR3 nucleotides are TGTGCCAGCAGTTACTCGGGCGATCAGCCCCAGCATTTT.

This clone was counted between two and nine times. The gene calls are TRBV6-2 or TRBV6-3 and TRBJ2-1, with 8 positions matching TRBD2. Trimming at V came to 2 bases and at J to 7 bases, leaving 10 bases not matched to a gene. CDR3 length: 16 residues. CDR1 is MNHEY and CDR2 is SVGEGT in the germline V gene. The CDR3 spells CASSYPRGGRRNEQFF. As DNA, the CDR3 is TGTGCCAGCAGTTACCCCCGCGGCGGGAGGAGGAATGAGCAGTTCTTC.

The genes are TRBV20-1 and TRBJ1-2; a weak D match, TRBD1 (5 bases). Trimming pared 8 bases from V and 2 bases from J, leaving 15 bases between. In germline, CDR1 is DFQATT, CDR2 SNEGSKA (reference sequence). CDR3 length equals 13 residues. The CDR3 DNA reads TGCAGTTATAGTGCGGGGGGGAACTATGGCTACACCTTC. Its translation: CSYSAGGNYGYTF.

This sequence joins TRBV5-6 and TRBJ2-7; TRBD1 might be the D (5 bases). The V and J ends lost 1 base and 1 base respectively, with 9 bases between them. The CDR3 has 14 amino acids. Per the germline V gene, CDR1 is SGHDT and CDR2 is YYEEEE. The CDR3 protein is CASSLTGESYEQYF. CDR3 nucleotides: TGTGCCAGCAGCTTGACAGGAGAATCCTACGAGCAGTACTTC.

The V call is TRBV25-1, the J call TRBJ1-1; TRBD1 agrees at 9 bases. Germline CDR1 is MGHDK and CDR2 is SYGVNS. The CDR3 extends over 17 amino acids. J was trimmed by 3 bases and V by 6 bases; bases with no gene match: 14. This chain's CDR3 is CASRQSGTGISYTEAFF. DNA for the CDR3: TGTGCCAGCAGACAATCCGGGACAGGGATTTCCTACACTGAAGCTTTCTTT.

The gene calls are TRBV15 and TRBJ2-3; 14 bases match TRBD2. J gave up 4 bases and V 8 bases, and 11 bases lay outside the gene matches. Per germline, CDR1 LNHNV and CDR2 YYDKDF (reference sequence). CDR3 length equals 17 residues. CDR3 DNA: TGTGCCACCTCCGGGACTAGCGGGAGTATTAGCTCAGATACGCAGTATTTT. Translated, it gives CATSGTSGSISSDTQYF.

This clone was picked up a small number of times. The gene calls are TRBV29-1 and TRBJ2-3; the match to TRBD2 covers 7 bases. Looked up from germline, CDR1 is SQVTM and CDR2 is ANQGSEA. The CDR3 extends over 14 amino acids. After removal of 4 bases from V and 4 bases from J, the junction contained 8 bases not matched to a gene. The CDR3 is CSVGVNSGSDTQYF. The CDR3 DNA follows: TGCAGCGTTGGAGTTAATAGCGGGTCAGATACGCAGTATTTT.